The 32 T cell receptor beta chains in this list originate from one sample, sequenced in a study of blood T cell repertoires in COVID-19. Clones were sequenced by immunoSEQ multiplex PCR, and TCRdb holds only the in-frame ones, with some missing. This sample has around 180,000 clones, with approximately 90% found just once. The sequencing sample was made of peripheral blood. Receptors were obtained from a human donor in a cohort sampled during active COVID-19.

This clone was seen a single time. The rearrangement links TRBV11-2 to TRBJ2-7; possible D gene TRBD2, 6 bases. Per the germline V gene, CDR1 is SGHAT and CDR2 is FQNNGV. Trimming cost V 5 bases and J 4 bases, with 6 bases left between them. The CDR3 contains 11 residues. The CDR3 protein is CASSAGYEQYF. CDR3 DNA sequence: TGTGCCAGCAGCGCGGGGTACGAGCAGTACTTC.

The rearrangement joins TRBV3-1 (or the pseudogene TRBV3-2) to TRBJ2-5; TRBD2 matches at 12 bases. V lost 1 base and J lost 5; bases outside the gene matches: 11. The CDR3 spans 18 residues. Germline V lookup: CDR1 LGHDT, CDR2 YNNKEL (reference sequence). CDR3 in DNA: TGTGCCAGCAGCCAAGGTCAGACTAGCGGGAGTACCGCGGAGACCCAGTACTTC. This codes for CASSQGQTSGSTAETQYF.

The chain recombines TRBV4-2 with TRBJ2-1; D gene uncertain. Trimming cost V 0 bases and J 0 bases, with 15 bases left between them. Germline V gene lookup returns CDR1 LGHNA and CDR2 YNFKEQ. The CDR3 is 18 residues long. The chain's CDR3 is CASSQDGQASYSYNEQFF. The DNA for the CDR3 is TGTGCCAGCAGCCAAGATGGGCAGGCCTCTTACTCCTACAATGAGCAGTTCTTC.

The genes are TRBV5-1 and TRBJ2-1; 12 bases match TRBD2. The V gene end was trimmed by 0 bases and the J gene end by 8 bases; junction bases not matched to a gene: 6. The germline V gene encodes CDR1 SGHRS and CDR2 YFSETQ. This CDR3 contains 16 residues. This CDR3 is CASSLAPSGRGDEQFF. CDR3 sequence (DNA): TGCGCCAGCAGCTTGGCTCCTAGCGGGAGGGGAGATGAGCAGTTCTTC.

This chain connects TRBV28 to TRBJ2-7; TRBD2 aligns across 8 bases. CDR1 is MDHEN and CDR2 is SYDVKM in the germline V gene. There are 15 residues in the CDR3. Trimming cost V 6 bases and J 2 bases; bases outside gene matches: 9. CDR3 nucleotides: TGTGCCAGCAGCCCGGGGGGGCGGAGCGCCTACGAGCAGTACTTC. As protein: CASSPGGRSAYEQYF.

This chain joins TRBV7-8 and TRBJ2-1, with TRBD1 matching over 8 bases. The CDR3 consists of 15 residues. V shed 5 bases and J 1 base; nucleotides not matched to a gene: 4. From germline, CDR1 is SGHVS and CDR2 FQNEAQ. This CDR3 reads CASSLQGVSYNEQFF. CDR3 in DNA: TGTGCCAGCAGCCTACAGGGGGTATCCTACAATGAGCAGTTCTTC. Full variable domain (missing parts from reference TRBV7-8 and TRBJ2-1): GAGVSQSPRYKVAKRGQDVALRCDPISGHVSLFWYQQALGQGPEFLTYFQNEAQLDKSGLPSDRFFAERPEGSVSTLKIQRTQQEDSAVYLCASSLQGVSYNEQFFGPGTRLTVL.

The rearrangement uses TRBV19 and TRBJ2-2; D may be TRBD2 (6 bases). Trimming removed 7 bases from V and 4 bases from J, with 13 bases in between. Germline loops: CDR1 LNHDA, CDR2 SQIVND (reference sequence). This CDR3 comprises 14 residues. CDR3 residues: CASIQMRGTGELFF. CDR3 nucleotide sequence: TGTGCCAGTATCCAGATGCGGGGCACCGGGGAGCTGTTTTTT. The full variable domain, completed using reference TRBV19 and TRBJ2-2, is DGGITQSPKYLFRKEGQNVTLSCEQNLNHDAMYWYRQDPGQGLRLIYYSQIVNDFQKGDIAEGYSVSREKKESFPLTVTSAQKNPTAFYLCASIQMRGTGELFFGEGSRLTVL.

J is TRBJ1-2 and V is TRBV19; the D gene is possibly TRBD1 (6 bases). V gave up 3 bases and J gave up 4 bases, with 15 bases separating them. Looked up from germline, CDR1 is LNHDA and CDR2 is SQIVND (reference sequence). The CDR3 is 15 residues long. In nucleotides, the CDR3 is TGTGCCAGTAGTATGTCAGCGACAGGAGGCTATGGCTACACCTTC. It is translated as CASSMSATGGYGYTF.

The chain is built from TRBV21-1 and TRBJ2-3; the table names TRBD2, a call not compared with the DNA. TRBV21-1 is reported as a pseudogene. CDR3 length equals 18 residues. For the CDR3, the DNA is TGTGCCAGCAGGACTAGCGGGGGGGAGGAGTCTTGGCGGGATACGCAGTATTTT. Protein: CASRTSGGEESWRDTQYF.

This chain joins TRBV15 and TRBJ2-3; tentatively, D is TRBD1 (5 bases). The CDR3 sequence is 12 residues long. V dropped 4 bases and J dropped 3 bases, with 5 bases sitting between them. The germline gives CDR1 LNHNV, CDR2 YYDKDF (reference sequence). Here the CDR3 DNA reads TGTGCCACCAGCACAGGGACAGATACGCAGTATTTT. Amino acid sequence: CATSTGTDTQYF. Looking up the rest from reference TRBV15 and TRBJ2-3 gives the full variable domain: DAMVIQNPRYQVTQFGKPVTLSCSQTLNHNVMYWYQQKSSQAPKLLFHYYDKDFNNEADTPDNFQSRRPNTSFCFLDIRSPGLGDTAMYLCATSTGTDTQYFGPGTRLTVL.

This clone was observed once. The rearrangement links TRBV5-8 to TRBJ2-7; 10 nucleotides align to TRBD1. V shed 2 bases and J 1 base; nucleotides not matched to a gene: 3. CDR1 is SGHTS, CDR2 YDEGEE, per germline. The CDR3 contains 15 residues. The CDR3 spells CASSLGDRGSYEQYF. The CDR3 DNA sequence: TGTGCCAGCAGCTTAGGGGACAGGGGTTCCTACGAGCAGTACTTC.

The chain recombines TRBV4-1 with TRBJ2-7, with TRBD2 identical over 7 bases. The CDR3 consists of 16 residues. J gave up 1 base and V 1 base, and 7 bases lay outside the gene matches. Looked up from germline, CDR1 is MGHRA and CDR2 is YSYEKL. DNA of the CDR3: TGCGCCAGCAGCCAAGTAGGGAGGGGCCGGTCCTACGAGCAGTACTTC. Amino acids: CASSQVGRGRSYEQYF.

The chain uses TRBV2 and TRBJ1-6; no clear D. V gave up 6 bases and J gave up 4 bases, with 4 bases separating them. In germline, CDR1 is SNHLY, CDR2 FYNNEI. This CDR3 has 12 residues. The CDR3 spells CASREYNSPLHF. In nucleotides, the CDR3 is TGTGCCAGCAGGGAGTATAATTCACCCCTCCACTTT.

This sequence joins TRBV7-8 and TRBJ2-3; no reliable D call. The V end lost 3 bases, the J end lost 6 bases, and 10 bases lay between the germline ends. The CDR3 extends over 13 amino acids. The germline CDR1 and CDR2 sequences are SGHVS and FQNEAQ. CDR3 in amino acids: CASSLTLVDTQYF. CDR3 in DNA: TGTGCCAGCAGCTTGACTTTGGTGGATACGCAGTATTTT.

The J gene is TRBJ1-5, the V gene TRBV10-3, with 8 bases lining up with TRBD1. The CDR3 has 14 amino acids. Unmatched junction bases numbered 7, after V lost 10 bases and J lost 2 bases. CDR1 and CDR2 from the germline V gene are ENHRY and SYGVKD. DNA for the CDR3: TGTGCCACCCAGGGGGCCGGTGGCAATCAGCCCCAGCATTTT. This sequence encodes CATQGAGGNQPQHF.

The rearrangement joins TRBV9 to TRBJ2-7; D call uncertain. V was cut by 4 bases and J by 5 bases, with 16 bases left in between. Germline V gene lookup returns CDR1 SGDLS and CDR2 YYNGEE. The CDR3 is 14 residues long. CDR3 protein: CASSLNPNQDEQYF. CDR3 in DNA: TGTGCCAGCAGCCTCAACCCCAACCAGGACGAGCAGTACTTC.

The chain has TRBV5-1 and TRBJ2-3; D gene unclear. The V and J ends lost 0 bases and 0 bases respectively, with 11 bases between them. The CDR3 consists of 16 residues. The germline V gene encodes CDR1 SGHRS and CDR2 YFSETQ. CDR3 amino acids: CASSLDGTTSTDTQYF. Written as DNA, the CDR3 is TGCGCCAGCAGCTTGGATGGAACTACAAGCACAGATACGCAGTATTTT.

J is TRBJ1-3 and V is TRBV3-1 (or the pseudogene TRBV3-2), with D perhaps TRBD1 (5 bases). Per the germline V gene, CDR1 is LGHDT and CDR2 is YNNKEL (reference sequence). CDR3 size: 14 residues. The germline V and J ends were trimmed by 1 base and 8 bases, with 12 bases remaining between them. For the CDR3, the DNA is TGTGCCAGCAGCCAAGTTGGGAGGGGTCACACCATATATTTT. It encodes CASSQVGRGHTIYF.

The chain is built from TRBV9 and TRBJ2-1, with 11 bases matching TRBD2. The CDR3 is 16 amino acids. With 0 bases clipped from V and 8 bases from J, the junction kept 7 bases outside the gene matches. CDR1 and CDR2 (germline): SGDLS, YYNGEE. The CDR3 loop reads CASSVGGLAGIYEQFF. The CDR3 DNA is TGTGCCAGCAGCGTAGGAGGACTAGCGGGTATATATGAGCAGTTCTTC. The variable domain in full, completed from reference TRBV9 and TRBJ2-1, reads DSGVTQTPKHLITATGQRVTLRCSPRSGDLSVYWYQQSLDQGLQFLIQYYNGEERAKGNILERFSAQQFPDLHSELNLSSLELGDSALYFCASSVGGLAGIYEQFFGPGTRLTVL.

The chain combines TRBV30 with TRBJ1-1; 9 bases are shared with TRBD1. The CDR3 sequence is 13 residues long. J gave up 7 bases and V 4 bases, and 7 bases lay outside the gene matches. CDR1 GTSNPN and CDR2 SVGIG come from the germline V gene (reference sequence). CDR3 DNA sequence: TGTGCCTGGAACCCCGACAGGGGGAATGAAGCTTTCTTT. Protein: CAWNPDRGNEAFF.

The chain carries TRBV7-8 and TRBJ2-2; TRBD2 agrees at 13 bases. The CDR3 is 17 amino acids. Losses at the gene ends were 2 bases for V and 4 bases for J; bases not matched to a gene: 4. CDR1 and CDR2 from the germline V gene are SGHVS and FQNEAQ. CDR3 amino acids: CASSLRTSGGGTGELFF. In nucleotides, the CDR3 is TGTGCCAGCAGCTTAAGGACTAGCGGGGGTGGCACCGGGGAGCTGTTTTTT.

Here the CDR3 reads CASSAGTGAGETQYF. The CDR3 nucleotides are TGCGCCAGCAGCGCCGGGACAGGGGCTGGGGAGACCCAGTACTTC. The chain is built from TRBV5-1 and TRBJ2-5; 10 bases agree with TRBD1. There are 15 residues in the CDR3. Trimming took 4 bases from V and 5 from J; bases not matched to a gene: 8. The germline CDR1 and CDR2 sequences are SGHRS and YFSETQ. The full variable domain, in which reference TRBV5-1 and TRBJ2-5 provide the parts outside the CDR3, is KAGVTQTPRYLIKTRGQQVTLSCSPISGHRSVSWYQQTPGQGLQFLFEYFSETQRNKGNFPGRFSGRQFSNSRSEMNVSTLELGDSALYLCASSAGTGAGETQYFGPGTRLLVL.

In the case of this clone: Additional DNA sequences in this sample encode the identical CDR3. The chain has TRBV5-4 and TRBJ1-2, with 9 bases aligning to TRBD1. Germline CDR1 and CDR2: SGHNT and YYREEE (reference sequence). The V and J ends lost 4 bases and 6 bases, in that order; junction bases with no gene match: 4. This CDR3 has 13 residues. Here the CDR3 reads CASSLTGGDGYTF. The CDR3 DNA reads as TGTGCCAGCAGCCTAACAGGGGGCGATGGCTACACCTTC.

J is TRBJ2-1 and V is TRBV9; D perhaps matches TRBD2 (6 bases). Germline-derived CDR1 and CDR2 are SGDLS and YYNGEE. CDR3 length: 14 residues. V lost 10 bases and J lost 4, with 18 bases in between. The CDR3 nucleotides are TGTGCCGATACATTTAGCGGACTTTACAATGAGCAGTTCTTC. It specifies CADTFSGLYNEQFF.

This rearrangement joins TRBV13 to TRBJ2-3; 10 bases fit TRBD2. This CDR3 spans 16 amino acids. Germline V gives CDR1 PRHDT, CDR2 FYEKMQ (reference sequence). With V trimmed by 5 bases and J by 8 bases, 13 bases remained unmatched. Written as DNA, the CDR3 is TGTGCCAGCAGCCGGAGCGGGAGGGCCGTGTTGGGTACGCAGTATTTT. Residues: CASSRSGRAVLGTQYF.

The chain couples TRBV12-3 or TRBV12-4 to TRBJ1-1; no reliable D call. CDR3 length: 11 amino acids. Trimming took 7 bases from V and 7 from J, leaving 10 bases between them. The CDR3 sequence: CASTLQSEAFF. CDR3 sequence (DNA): TGTGCCAGCACCCTACAGAGTGAAGCTTTCTTT.

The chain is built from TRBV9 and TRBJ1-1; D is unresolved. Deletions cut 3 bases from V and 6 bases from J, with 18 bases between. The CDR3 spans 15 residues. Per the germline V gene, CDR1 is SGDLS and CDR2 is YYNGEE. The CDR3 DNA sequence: TGTGCCAGCAGCGCCCACAATAAAAGTCACGCTGAAGCTTTCTTT. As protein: CASSAHNKSHAEAFF. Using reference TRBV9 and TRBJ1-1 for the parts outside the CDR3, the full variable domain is DSGVTQTPKHLITATGQRVTLRCSPRSGDLSVYWYQQSLDQGLQFLIQYYNGEERAKGNILERFSAQQFPDLHSELNLSSLELGDSALYFCASSAHNKSHAEAFFGQGTRLTVV.

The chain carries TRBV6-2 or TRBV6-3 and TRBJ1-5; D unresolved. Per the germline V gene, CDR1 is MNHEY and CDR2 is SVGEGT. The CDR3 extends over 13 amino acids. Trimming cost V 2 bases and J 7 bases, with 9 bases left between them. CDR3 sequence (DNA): TGTGCCAGCAGTTACCAGTCAGGCCAGCCCCAGCATTTT. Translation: CASSYQSGQPQHF.

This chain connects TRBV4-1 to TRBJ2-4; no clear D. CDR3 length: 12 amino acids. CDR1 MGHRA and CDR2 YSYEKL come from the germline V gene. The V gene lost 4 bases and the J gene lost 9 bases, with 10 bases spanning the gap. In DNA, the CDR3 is TGCGCCAGCAGCCCCTACCCCGGCATTCAGTACTTC. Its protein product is CASSPYPGIQYF.

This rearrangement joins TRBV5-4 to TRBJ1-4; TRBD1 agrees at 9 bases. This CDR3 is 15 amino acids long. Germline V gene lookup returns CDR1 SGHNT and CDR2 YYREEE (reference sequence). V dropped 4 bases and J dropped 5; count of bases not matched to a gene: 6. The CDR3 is CASSQQGTGNEKLFF. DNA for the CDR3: TGTGCCAGCAGCCAACAGGGGACAGGGAATGAAAAACTGTTTTTT. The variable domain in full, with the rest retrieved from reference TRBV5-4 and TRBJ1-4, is ETGVTQSPTHLIKTRGQQVTLRCSSQSGHNTVSWYQQALGQGPQFIFQYYREEENGRGNFPPRFSGLQFPNYSSELNVNALELDDSALYLCASSQQGTGNEKLFFGSGTQLSVL.

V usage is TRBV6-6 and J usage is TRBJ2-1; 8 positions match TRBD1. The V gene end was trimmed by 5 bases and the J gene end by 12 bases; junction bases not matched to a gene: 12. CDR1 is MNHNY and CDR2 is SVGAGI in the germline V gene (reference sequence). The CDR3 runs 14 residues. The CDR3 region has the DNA TGTGCCAGCAGTGACCCCGGGACAGGCACCTTGCAGTTCTTC. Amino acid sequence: CASSDPGTGTLQFF.

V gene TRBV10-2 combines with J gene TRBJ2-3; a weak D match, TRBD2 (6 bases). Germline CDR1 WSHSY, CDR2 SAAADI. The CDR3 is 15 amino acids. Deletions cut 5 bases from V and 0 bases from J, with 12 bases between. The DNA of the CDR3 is TGCGCCAGCAGTTACCTAGCGTATAGCACAGATACGCAGTATTTT. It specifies CASSYLAYSTDTQYF.